This is a list of T cell receptor beta chains from one sample in a study of blood T cells in healthy people across ages. One entry per CDR3 protein, called by TCRdb with MiXCR from the 5' RACE reads. This table holds 850,000 or so distinct CDR3 sequences, about 30% found once. Material for sequencing was blood. These receptors originate from a woman over 75 in good health. Each CDR3 is given with its conserved first and last residue. Each record gives: V gene, D gene, CDR3 length, J gene, clone size, CDR3 DNA, CDR3 protein. A D gene is named only where the DNA matches it firmly. Size values are once, few and many counts, or a class for expanded clones, and some rows have none.

V: TRBV28; D: TRBD1; length: 14; J: TRBJ2-1; size: many; DNA: TGTGCCAGCAGTTTGAGGGGGCCCTACAATGAGCAGTTCTTC; CDR3: CASSLRGPYNEQFF
V: TRBV20-1; D: TRBD2; length: 18; J: TRBJ2-5; size: many; DNA: TGCAGTGCTAGGTCTGCGGGGGGGCCGTGGGGAAATCAAGAGACCCAGTACTTC; CDR3: CSARSAGGPWGNQETQYF
V: TRBV20-1; D: TRBD1; length: 16; J: TRBJ2-4; size: NA; DNA: TGCAGTGCTAGAGACTGGGACAGAATAGCCAAAAACATTCAGTACTTC; CDR3: CSARDWDRIAKNIQYF
V: TRBV7-2; D: TRBD2; length: 14; J: TRBJ2-1; size: many; DNA: TGTGCCAGCAAGGCGGGGGGGCAGCACAATGAGCAGTTCTTC; CDR3: CASKAGGQHNEQFF
V: TRBV7-2; D: NA; length: 15; J: TRBJ2-5; size: many; DNA: TGTGCCAGCAGTCCTCAGGGACTTCTCCAAGAGACCCAGTACTTC; CDR3: CASSPQGLLQETQYF
V: TRBV7-9; D: TRBD1; length: 17; J: TRBJ2-5; size: many; DNA: TGTGCCAGCAGCTTAGCCCGGACAGGGGGCGCGTGGGAGACCCAGTACTTC; CDR3: CASSLARTGGAWETQYF
V: TRBV7-2; D: NA; length: 15; J: TRBJ2-7; size: NA; DNA: TGTGCCAGCAGCTTCTCCAGGGGCCCCTACAATGAGCAGTACTTC; CDR3: CASSFSRGPYNEQYF
V: TRBV18; D: NA; length: 15; J: TRBJ2-5; size: many; DNA: TGTGCCAGCTCACCATCCGGGGGAAGGAAGGAGACCCAGTACTTC; CDR3: CASSPSGGRKETQYF
V: TRBV7-8; D: NA; length: 15; J: TRBJ2-5; size: many; DNA: TGTGCCAGCAGCTTAGCACGGAGGGCGGGGGAGACCCAGTACTTC; CDR3: CASSLARRAGETQYF
V: TRBV27; D: NA; length: 15; J: TRBJ2-6; size: many; DNA: TGTGCCAGTGGGGTATGGGGCTCTGGGGCCAACGTCCTGACTTTC; CDR3: CASGVWGSGANVLTF
V: TRBV7-9; D: NA; length: 15; J: TRBJ1-1; size: NA; DNA: TGTGCCAGCAGCCTAACCGGGACTACAAACACTGAAGCTTTCTTT; CDR3: CASSLTGTTNTEAFF
V: TRBV20-1; D: TRBD2; length: 19; J: TRBJ2-5; size: many; DNA: TGCAGTGCTCGAACCACTAGCGGGGGCCAGGTTCGTTGGGCGGAGACCCAGTACTTC; CDR3: CSARTTSGGQVRWAETQYF
V: TRBV4-3; D: NA; length: 12; J: TRBJ2-5; size: NA; DNA: TGCGCCAGCAGCCAAGACCCAGGGGTTCCGTACTTC; CDR3: CASSQDPGVPYF
V: TRBV6-5; D: TRBD1; length: 14; J: TRBJ2-2; size: NA; DNA: TGTGCCAGCAGAACGACAGGGGACGCCGGGGAGCTGTTTTTT; CDR3: CASRTTGDAGELFF
V: TRBV7-9; D: NA; length: 15; J: TRBJ2-1; size: NA; DNA: TGTGCCAGCAGTTCCGGATTAACCGAGTACAATGAGCAGTTCTTC; CDR3: CASSSGLTEYNEQFF
V: TRBV12-3/TRBV12-4; D: NA; length: 14; J: TRBJ2-2; size: NA; DNA: TGTGCCAGCAGACAGGGTCAATTCACCAGGGAGCTGTTTTTT; CDR3: CASRQGQFTRELFF
V: TRBV6-6; D: NA; length: 15; J: TRBJ1-3; size: few; DNA: TGTGCCAGCATCCGCGATGGGGGCTATGGAAACACCATATATTTT; CDR3: CASIRDGGYGNTIYF
V: TRBV5-4; D: TRBD2; length: 14; J: TRBJ2-5; size: NA; DNA: TGTGCCAGCAGCTGGGAGGGGAGTGGGGAGACCCAGTACTTC; CDR3: CASSWEGSGETQYF
V: TRBV20-1; D: TRBD1; length: 12; J: TRBJ2-6; size: few; DNA: TGCAGTGCTTCTGACAGGGGGCGCGTCCTGACTTTC; CDR3: CSASDRGRVLTF
V: TRBV3-1; D: TRBD1; length: 17; J: TRBJ2-1; size: many; DNA: TGTGCCAGCAGCCAACCACCGGGACAGGGGGCTAGGAATGAGCAGTTCTTC; CDR3: CASSQPPGQGARNEQFF
V: TRBV28; D: NA; length: 14; J: TRBJ2-7; size: many; DNA: TGTGCCAGCAGAGGGGACCCCAACCTCTTCAGGCAGTACTTC; CDR3: CASRGDPNLFRQYF
V: TRBV30; D: NA; length: 13; J: TRBJ2-7; size: NA; DNA: TGTGCCTGCCAAAGTAGACAGTCCTACGAGCAGTACTTC; CDR3: CACQSRQSYEQYF
V: TRBV7-2; D: TRBD2; length: 17; J: TRBJ2-3; size: many; DNA: TGTGCCAGCAGCTTAGCTCCAGCGGGGGGACGCACAGATACGCAGTATTTT; CDR3: CASSLAPAGGRTDTQYF
V: TRBV2; D: TRBD1; length: 15; J: TRBJ2-1; size: NA; DNA: TGTGCCAGCTGTGCAGGACAGGCCGGGAACAATGAGCAGTTCTTC; CDR3: CASCAGQAGNNEQFF
V: TRBV5-1; D: NA; length: 14; J: TRBJ2-5; size: NA; DNA: TGCGCCAGCAGCTTTGGCTCATTGCAAGAGACCCAGTACTTC; CDR3: CASSFGSLQETQYF
V: TRBV6-2/TRBV6-3; D: NA; length: 16; J: TRBJ2-6; size: NA; DNA: TGTGCCAGCAGTTACACGCATCTTCCTGGGGCCAACGTCCTGACTTTC; CDR3: CASSYTHLPGANVLTF
V: TRBV12-3/TRBV12-4; D: NA; length: 11; J: TRBJ2-5; size: many; DNA: TGTGCCAGCCAAGCGGTCGAGACCCAGTACTTC; CDR3: CASQAVETQYF
V: TRBV7-2; D: TRBD1; length: 17; J: TRBJ2-4; size: NA; DNA: TGTGCCAGCAGCTTAGGGCCGGGACAGGGGACTCGTAACATTCAGTACTTC; CDR3: CASSLGPGQGTRNIQYF
V: TRBV7-2; D: NA; length: 14; J: TRBJ1-4; size: NA; DNA: TGTGCCAGCAGCTTAGCCAGGAACAATGAAAAACTGTTTTTT; CDR3: CASSLARNNEKLFF
V: TRBV20-1; D: TRBD1; length: 15; J: TRBJ1-4; size: many; DNA: TGCAGTGCTAGAGATTTTACAGGGGGGGATGAAAAACTGTTTTTT; CDR3: CSARDFTGGDEKLFF
V: TRBV27; D: NA; length: 16; J: TRBJ1-4; size: NA; DNA: TGTGCCAGCAGTTTCAGGATCCTTTTAACTAATGAAAAACTGTTTTTT; CDR3: CASSFRILLTNEKLFF
V: TRBV4-3; D: NA; length: 16; J: TRBJ1-3; size: NA; DNA: TGCGCCAGCAGCCGAGACATGGGGGGCTCTGGAAACACCATATATTTT; CDR3: CASSRDMGGSGNTIYF
V: TRBV7-2; D: TRBD1; length: 15; J: TRBJ1-2; size: many; DNA: TGTGCCAGCAGCTTAAATGCAGGGGGAAGCTATGGCTACACCTTC; CDR3: CASSLNAGGSYGYTF
V: TRBV6-1; D: NA; length: 14; J: TRBJ1-4; size: many; DNA: TGTGCCAGCAAAGGTCGGCTCCTTAATGAAAAACTGTTTTTT; CDR3: CASKGRLLNEKLFF
V: TRBV20-1; D: NA; length: 15; J: TRBJ1-2; size: many; DNA: TGCAGTGCTAGAATCGCGGAGGGACCGATCTATGGCTACACCTTC; CDR3: CSARIAEGPIYGYTF